This T cell receptor (beta chain) emerged from a study of T-cell reconstitution after alpha-beta-depleted transplantation in children. V lost 5 bases to trimming and J lost 0 bases; unmatched junction nucleotides: 9. The germline V gene encodes CDR1 DFQATT and CDR2 SNEGSKA (reference sequence). The CDR3 contains 16 residues. This clonotype was counted a few times. Unique molecular identifiers were incorporated into the prepared TCRbeta library. Via MiXCR, TCRdb re-called the PCR reads, giving one row per CDR3 protein. The data show about 640,000 distinct CDR3 sequences, with 10% to 15% seen just once and approximately 2.1% held by the top ten.

The chain couples TRBV20-1 to TRBJ2-3; 9 bases align to TRBD2. This specimen consisted of PBMCs, mostly from graft donor cells, obtained 360 days after TCRalphabeta/CD19-depleted stem cell transplant. The clonotype was recovered from a male patient between 5 and 17 years old who had a stem cell transplant for acute myeloid leukemia, so the T cells may come from the graft donor. The CDR3 DNA follows: TGCAGTGCTGGGAGGGATAGCGGGGGAAGCACAGATACGCAGTATTTT. Its translation is CSAGRDSGGSTDTQYF.